This T cell receptor (beta chain) was sequenced for a study of naive and memory T cell subsets (dated by TCRdb to 2016 to 2017). Regarding the complete study: An open-source, UMI-based TCR alpha and beta sequencing pipeline was applied to sorted naive and memory peripheral blood T cell subsets. The results of the functional CMV T cell responses matched the IgG serology results in every case. RNA was DNase-treated and reverse transcribed with TCR constant-region primers, mostly using SuperScript III.

The library was built by means of UMI-ligation and nested PCR. To cover both TRBC1 and TRBC2, the beta constant-region primer consisted of an equimolar mix of two oligonucleotides. The ligated cDNA went through four rounds of PCR with nested alpha and beta constant-region primers together with the SP2 primer. A single-stranded oligonucleotide bearing the SP2 primer plus a 12-nucleotide UMI was ligated onto the 3' end of the cDNA by T4 RNA ligase 1. The ligation reaction was incubated at 16°C for roughly 19-24 hours. To avoid over-amplification, PCR2 was usually performed as a SYBR Green qPCR and halted once a predetermined threshold was reached. Agencourt AMPure XP magnetic beads were used for all purifications after the first. Library quantification was done by Qubit, followed by a TapeStation check on which the main peak was expected at around 650 bp. Sequencing of the pooled libraries was done on an Illumina MiSeq using v2 2x251 paired-end kits, which typically yielded roughly 0.9-2.1 million reads per sample. Each sample was pooled at around 4.2 nM, and roughly 4.5-7% PhiX was included to help cluster recognition. The study's processing was this. Using tag matching that tolerated one base-pair mismatch, Decombinator assigned V and J genes to FASTQ reads that had been processed by Demultiplexor. Collapsinator relied on UMIs to fix sequencing errors as well as frequency errors caused by PCR heterogeneity. TCRs were translated and CDR3s were extracted from the conserved cysteine to the FGXG phenylalanine by CDR3Translator, with non-productive sequences being flagged. Gini, Shannon entropy and inverse Simpson indices were calculated on repertoires that had been subsampled to equal numbers of UMI-defined TCRs. Power-law fits to clonotype abundance distributions were performed by maximum likelihood within the linear range. Similar UMI counts, unique TCR numbers and clonal distributions were obtained with the pipeline and with MIGEC on one naive CD8 sample. One analysis removed from the naive repertoire any naive TCRs that were also present in any memory subset from the same donor. A set of several thousand CMV-associated CDR3 sequences, compiled from VDJdb and a published dataset, was used to search the repertoires. Through fastp at Q25 and MiXCR, TCRdb rebuilt clones from the public reads, retaining in-frame beta chains. One record per CDR3 amino acid sequence lists the most common genes and DNA. The V and J calls were not made by the authors but by TCRdb's processing. The sample contains over 110,000 distinct CDR3 sequences, roughly a fifth of them found a single time. The biggest ten clones account for about 0.63% of the sample.

Separate amplification of TCR alpha and beta chain libraries was performed from the second PCR step onward. To determine each donor's CMV status, fresh PBMCs were stimulated overnight with CMV viral lysate, and IFNgamma production from CD4+ T cells was then assessed. Using Miltenyi beads, CD4 T cells were first positively selected, and CD8 T cells were then positively selected from the CD4-negative fraction. After staining for CD3, CD4, CD8, CD45RA, CD27 and a live/dead dye, cells were sorted on a BD Aria II into four subsets based on CD45RA and CD27. A few healthy volunteers provided blood, and the blood of each volunteer was split into CD4 and CD8 T cells and then into four differentiation subsets. Roughly 0.12 L of peripheral blood was taken from each donor, and PBMC were separated by density-gradient centrifugation on Ficoll-Paque PLUS. Sorted cells were lysed in RLT buffer, and RNA was extracted with a Qiagen RNeasy kit and stored at -80°C.

The cysteine opens and the phenylalanine closes a CDR3 of 14 amino acids. This entry keeps only the CDR3 DNA: 42 bases, framed from base 1. V ends up 7 bases short and J 3 bases short, with an unmatched junction base count of 7. Based on the germline V gene, the CDR1 and CDR2 sequences are MDHEN and SYDVKM. This clonotype has only a few counts. Its recognized antigen is unknown. No clone much larger than this one lies a single base away; base qualities are absent. Broader findings and caveats from the paper: A power law was followed by TCR abundance, with an exponent that differed between naive and memory subsets but was consistent across the three individuals. The repertoire findings for the naive and memory subsets could not be validated against a ground truth because none was available. RNA-based TCR counts may be affected by expression changes linked to T cell activation and differentiation. In both CD4 and CD8 cells, the Gini index increased while Shannon and inverse Simpson diversity decreased from naive through CM, EM and EMRA. A few larger clonotypes were present in naive repertoires, especially CD8 naive repertoires, and these clonotypes were possibly memory cells re-expressing CD45RA. Single alpha or beta chain sequences, rather than paired alpha/beta receptors, were used to define clonotypes. After error correction, over 85% of naive TCR sequences appeared only once, giving much steeper abundance distributions than memory subsets.

The specimen sequenced was naive CD8+ T cells from blood. What the cell subset or site label conveys for this sample: naive T cells, CD45RA high CD27+. This receptor was obtained from a human donor in good health. Recombination linked TRBV28 to TRBJ2-7; 9 central bases correspond to TRBD1. The nucleotide sequence is given as TGTGCCAGCATCGAGAGGGACAGGGACTACGAGCAGTACTTC. Translated, this gives CASIERDRDYEQYF. The full variable domain, with segments outside the CDR3 supplied by the reference TRBV28 and TRBJ2-7 proteins, appears as DVKVTQSSRYLVKRTGEKVFLECVQDMDHENMFWYRQDPGLGLRLIYFSYDVKMKEKGDIPEGYSVSREKKERFSLILESASTNQTSMYLCASIERDRDYEQYFGPGTRLTVT.